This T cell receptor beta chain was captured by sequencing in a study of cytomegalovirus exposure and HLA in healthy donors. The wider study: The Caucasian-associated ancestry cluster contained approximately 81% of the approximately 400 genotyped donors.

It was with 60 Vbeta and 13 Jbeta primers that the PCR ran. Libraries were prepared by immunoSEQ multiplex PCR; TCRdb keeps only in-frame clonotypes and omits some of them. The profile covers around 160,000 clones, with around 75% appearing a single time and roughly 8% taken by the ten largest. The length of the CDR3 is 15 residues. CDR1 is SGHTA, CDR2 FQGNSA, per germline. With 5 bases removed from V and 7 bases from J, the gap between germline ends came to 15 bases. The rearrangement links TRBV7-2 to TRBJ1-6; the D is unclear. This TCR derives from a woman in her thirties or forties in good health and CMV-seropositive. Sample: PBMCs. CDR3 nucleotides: TGTGCCAGCAGCCCAGTACTAGGGTGGAATTCACCCCTCCACTTT. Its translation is CASSPVLGWNSPLHF.